This T cell receptor beta chain was identified in a study of cytomegalovirus exposure and HLA in healthy donors. The PCR used 60 Vbeta and 13 Jbeta primers. Only in-frame clones appear in the TCRdb table, and some are missing; sequencing was by immunoSEQ multiplex PCR. Altogether approximately 130,000 clones are present, around three quarters being singletons, with the ten largest covering just under 6.5%. The source of this sequence is a woman between 40 and 55 years old in good health and CMV-seronegative. The specimen was PBMCs.

The CDR3 is CASSSLAGGRLYEQYF. The CDR3 DNA reads TGCGCCAGCAGCAGCCTAGCGGGAGGTCGGCTCTACGAGCAGTACTTC. The chain employs TRBV5-1 and TRBJ2-7, with 11 positions matching TRBD2. Losses at the gene ends were 4 bases for V and 3 bases for J; bases not matched to a gene: 9. The germline CDR1 and CDR2 sequences are SGHRS and YFSETQ. This CDR3 is built from 16 residues.